Below, one T cell receptor beta chain is given with its context. These data belong to a study of identical twins. Template switching, a step in the protocol, added a universal primer site, and cDNA carried unique molecular identifiers. TCRdb reprocessed the 5' RACE reads with MiXCR, giving one entry per CDR3 protein. The table shows about 520,000 distinct CDR3 sequences, with roughly a fifth occurring only once. This CDR3 comprises 16 residues. Trimming removed 2 bases at V and 1 base at J, with 15 bases between. Germline assignment: CDR1 SGHRS and CDR2 YFSETQ. These same records also appear under a second study, on T cells expressing NK-cell markers. That work states: Out of eight donors sequenced, seven tested HCMV-seropositive and the remaining one seronegative. As a fraction of CD8+ T cells, dominant NKG2C+ clonotypes reached roughly 1.0-7.5% in more than five donors.

V gene TRBV5-1 combines with J gene TRBJ1-1, with TRBD1 as a possible D gene (5 bases). This receptor was identified in a woman under 30 in good health. Material: CD4+ T cells sorted from blood. Here the CDR3 reads CASSLSTVSSNTEAFF. The CDR3 nucleotides are TGCGCCAGCAGCTTATCGACAGTCTCATCGAACACTGAAGCTTTCTTT. The full variable domain, with the rest looked up from reference TRBV5-1 and TRBJ1-1, is KAGVTQTPRYLIKTRGQQVTLSCSPISGHRSVSWYQQTPGQGLQFLFEYFSETQRNKGNFPGRFSGRQFSNSRSEMNVSTLELGDSALYLCASSLSTVSSNTEAFFGQGTRLTVV.